These 24 T cell receptor beta chains came from one sample sequenced in a study of identical twins' blood T cells. Using its own MiXCR run on the 5' RACE reads, TCRdb lists one record per CDR3 protein. Here the sample spans 300,000 to 400,000 distinct CDR3 sequences, roughly 31% being singletons. Sequenced material: PBMCs. The receptor set was obtained from a woman aged 18-55 years in good health.

The chain combines TRBV20-1 with TRBJ1-1; tentatively, D is TRBD1 (6 bases). Per germline, CDR1 DFQATT and CDR2 SNEGSKA (reference sequence). The CDR3 has 15 amino acids. Trimming pared 1 base from V and 0 bases from J, leaving 12 bases between. CDR3 DNA sequence: TGCAGTGCTAGAGGTATGAGGACAGTGAACACTGAAGCTTTCTTT. Translating it yields CSARGMRTVNTEAFF.

V is TRBV5-4 and J is TRBJ1-2, with D possibly being TRBD1 (6 bases). Trimming pared 4 bases from V and 1 base from J, leaving 11 bases between. Germline values: CDR1 SGHNT, CDR2 YYREEE (reference sequence). The CDR3 sequence is 14 residues long. CDR3 protein: CASSRRGYNYGYTF. CDR3 bases: TGTGCCAGCAGCCGCAGGGGCTATAACTATGGCTACACCTTC. The variable domain in full, with the rest retrieved from reference TRBV5-4 and TRBJ1-2, is ETGVTQSPTHLIKTRGQQVTLRCSSQSGHNTVSWYQQALGQGPQFIFQYYREEENGRGNFPPRFSGLQFPNYSSELNVNALELDDSALYLCASSRRGYNYGYTFGSGTRLTVV.

The V call is TRBV5-1, the J call TRBJ1-1; a possible D gene is TRBD1 (6 bases). Trimming left V 2 bases short and J 2 bases short, with 10 bases between. Germline CDR1 and CDR2: SGHRS and YFSETQ. CDR3 length: 14 residues. CDR3 in DNA: TGCGCCAGCAGCTTTTTACAGGGAAACACTGAAGCTTTCTTT. This encodes CASSFLQGNTEAFF.

The V gene is TRBV4-3, the J gene TRBJ2-3; possible D gene TRBD2, 6 bases. The CDR3 totals 16 residues. Looked up from germline, CDR1 is LGHNA and CDR2 is YSLEER. V was cut by 0 bases and J by 4 bases, with 14 bases left in between. Here the CDR3 reads CASSQDGGAAADTQYF. CDR3 nucleotide sequence: TGCGCCAGCAGCCAAGATGGAGGGGCAGCCGCAGATACGCAGTATTTT.

This clonotype was observed a single time. The rearrangement joins TRBV7-2 to TRBJ1-1; D call uncertain. The V end was cut by 5 bases, the J end by 0 bases, with 7 bases between. Germline V gene data show CDR1 as SGHTA and CDR2 as FQGNSA. The CDR3 has 13 amino acids. CDR3 loop: CASSRYLNTEAFF. The CDR3 DNA is TGTGCCAGCAGCCGCTACTTGAACACTGAAGCTTTCTTT.

This clonotype was seen a handful of times. This sequence joins TRBV11-2 and TRBJ2-2; TRBD1 matches at 7 bases. Trimming at V came to 4 bases and at J to 9 bases, leaving 5 bases not matched to a gene. CDR1 SGHAT and CDR2 FQNNGV come from the germline V gene. The CDR3 covers 13 residues. CDR3 nucleotide sequence: TGTGCCAGCAGCTCACAGGGGAAGAGGGAGCTGTTTTTT. Translated: CASSSQGKRELFF.

This clonotype occurred a few times. V and J are TRBV27 and TRBJ1-1, with D unclear. Germline CDR1 is MNHEY and CDR2 is SMNVEV (reference sequence). The CDR3 extends over 14 amino acids. V was pared by 4 bases and J by 2 bases, with 11 bases between. CDR3: CASSYAGPNTEAFF. As DNA, the CDR3 is TGTGCCAGCAGTTACGCCGGGCCTAACACTGAAGCTTTCTTT.

This clonotype showed up many times. The CDR3 bases are TGTGCCAGCAGTGGGGACAGCAAAAACATTCAGTACTTC. This translates into CASSGDSKNIQYF. This chain links TRBV25-1 with TRBJ2-4; 7 positions agree with TRBD1. V shed 4 bases, J shed 3 bases, and the junction held 0 bases outside the gene matches. This CDR3 is 13 amino acids long. In germline, CDR1 is MGHDK, CDR2 SYGVNS.

This clonotype was seen at least ten times. This chain uses TRBV29-1 with TRBJ2-1; D perhaps matches TRBD1 (5 bases). This CDR3 is 12 amino acids long. V was shortened by 7 bases and J by 5 bases, with 12 bases between the two germline ends. Germline CDR1 and CDR2: SQVTM and ANQGSEA. The CDR3 DNA reads TGCAGCGCTCCGACAGTTAACAATGAGCAGTTCTTC. Amino acids: CSAPTVNNEQFF.

The chain recombines TRBV13 with TRBJ2-2; 9 nucleotides agree with TRBD2. V lost 5 bases and J lost 7; bases outside the gene matches: 8. This CDR3 has 15 amino acids. Per the germline V gene, CDR1 is PRHDT and CDR2 is FYEKMQ (reference sequence). CDR3 coding DNA: TGTGCCAGCAGCGTGGCCGGGACTAGCTTCGGGGAGCTGTTTTTT. Amino acids: CASSVAGTSFGELFF.

The genes are TRBV5-6 and TRBJ1-5; no reliable D call. V was shortened by 7 bases and J by 4 bases, with 12 bases between the two germline ends. Per germline, CDR1 SGHDT and CDR2 YYEEEE. This CDR3 has 13 residues. The CDR3 DNA is TGTGCCAGCTGCTCAAGAAGTAATCAGCCCCAGCATTTT. Its translation: CASCSRSNQPQHF.

This clonotype was seen a few times. The CDR3 DNA is TGTGCCTGGAGTGTAGGGGGAGACGGAAACACCATATATTTT. Its protein is CAWSVGGDGNTIYF. V and J are TRBV30 and TRBJ1-3; D is possibly TRBD1 (6 bases). The CDR3 length is 14 residues. The V and J ends lost 0 bases and 4 bases respectively, with 10 bases between them. The germline V gene has CDR1 GTSNPN and CDR2 SVGIG (reference sequence).

The chain combines TRBV18 with TRBJ2-1; 10 positions match TRBD2. The CDR3 loop spans 18 amino acids. Germline CDR1 KGHSH, CDR2 LQKENI. V shed 3 bases and J 6 bases; nucleotides not matched to a gene: 14. DNA of the CDR3: TGTGCCAGCTCACCCTCTAGCGGGAGTATCGTGACGGGCAATGAGCAGTTCTTC. This gives the protein CASSPSSGSIVTGNEQFF.

This clonotype has a single count. V is TRBV9 and J is TRBJ1-6, with a possible D match to TRBD1 (5 bases). V was shortened by 0 bases and J by 8 bases, with 12 bases between the two germline ends. Germline V gene sequence: CDR1 SGDLS, CDR2 YYNGEE. The CDR3 runs 15 residues. The CDR3 sequence: CASSVVEGMDSPLHF. DNA for the CDR3: TGTGCCAGCAGCGTAGTGGAGGGGATGGATTCACCCCTCCACTTT.

V is TRBV20-1 and J is TRBJ1-1, with D hard to call. CDR1 and CDR2 from the germline V gene are DFQATT and SNEGSKA (reference sequence). The CDR3 runs 15 residues. Between the trimmed V and J ends, which lost 2 bases and 4 bases, there was a span of 17 bases. CDR3 protein: CSARPLTTDITEAFF. In DNA, the CDR3 is TGCAGTGCTAGACCCTTAACCACCGACATCACTGAAGCTTTCTTT.

This clonotype was observed a few times. The chain combines TRBV20-1 with TRBJ2-3, with 9 nucleotides matching TRBD2. V trimming: 1 base; J trimming: 5 bases; junction bases outside the gene matches: 10. The germline gives CDR1 DFQATT, CDR2 SNEGSKA (reference sequence). The CDR3 extends over 16 amino acids. The CDR3 spells CSARGLERGDGDTQYF. In DNA, the CDR3 is TGCAGTGCTAGAGGTCTGGAGCGGGGGGATGGAGATACGCAGTATTTT.

This chain links TRBV10-3 with TRBJ1-2; D is possibly TRBD1 (6 bases). The CDR3 is 14 amino acids. Between the trimmed V and J ends, which lost 8 bases and 7 bases, there was a span of 20 bases. Looked up from germline, CDR1 is ENHRY and CDR2 is SYGVKD. CDR3 region: CAIGGQGTFFGYTF. The CDR3 nucleotides read TGTGCCATCGGGGGGCAGGGGACCTTTTTTGGCTACACCTTC.

J is TRBJ2-3 and V is TRBV2; D may be TRBD1 or TRBD2 (6 bases each). Trimming removed 7 bases from V and 4 bases from J, with 18 bases in between. The CDR3 consists of 15 residues. Germline V CDR1 and CDR2: SNHLY, FYNNEI. The CDR3: CASTPFGGGADTQYF. DNA for the CDR3: TGTGCCAGCACCCCGTTTGGGGGCGGGGCAGATACGCAGTATTTT.

This clonotype has a handful of counts. The junction shows a germline mismatch at one end, possibly a read error. This chain uses TRBV12-3 or TRBV12-4 with TRBJ1-2; D gene ambiguous. The CDR3 loop spans 13 amino acids. CDR3 in DNA: TGTGCCAGCAGCCCCCCTCAAAACTATGGCTGCACCTTC. It codes for CASSPPQNYGCTF.

This clonotype was seen a handful of times. The chain joins TRBV7-2 to TRBJ2-7, with a weak D call TRBD2 (5 bases). Between the trimmed V and J ends, which lost 6 bases and 6 bases, there was a span of 21 bases. The CDR3 sequence is 15 residues long. Germline V gene lookup returns CDR1 SGHTA and CDR2 FQGNSA. The CDR3 DNA sequence: TGTGCCAGCAGTTCCCAAACGGGATCATGGGGCGAGCAGTACTTC. This translates into CASSSQTGSWGEQYF.

This clonotype was seen more than once but under ten times. This chain connects TRBV7-8 to TRBJ1-5; D may be TRBD1 (5 bases). This CDR3 is 14 amino acids long. In germline, CDR1 is SGHVS, CDR2 FQNEAQ. Trimming removed 6 bases from V and 3 bases from J, with 12 bases in between. CDR3 sequence reads: CASSITGYNQPQHF. The CDR3 coding sequence is TGTGCCAGCAGTATTACAGGCTACAATCAGCCCCAGCATTTT.

J is TRBJ2-1 and V is TRBV5-1, with 8 bases that match TRBD2. The CDR3 covers 15 residues. Germline CDR1 is SGHRS and CDR2 is YFSETQ. The junction had 6 bases not matched to a gene; V was cut back by 2 bases and J by 5 bases. The CDR3 reads CASSFPGGTNNEQFF. The CDR3 nucleotides are TGCGCCAGCAGCTTCCCGGGAGGGACAAACAATGAGCAGTTCTTC.

This clonotype was seen a few times. V is TRBV5-5 and J is TRBJ2-1; D uncertain. The CDR3 loop spans 14 amino acids. V lost 3 bases and J lost 6, with 13 bases in between. CDR1 SGHKS and CDR2 YYEKEE come from the germline V gene (reference sequence). For the CDR3, the DNA is TGTGCCAGCAGCTCCAGTTATCCCCCCAATGAGCAGTTCTTC. Residues: CASSSSYPPNEQFF.

The chain couples TRBV27 to TRBJ2-1; 7 positions match TRBD2. The CDR3 sequence is 14 residues long. Germline assignment: CDR1 MNHEY and CDR2 SMNVEV (reference sequence). The J segment lost 5 bases and the V segment lost 2 bases, leaving 3 bases of the junction unmatched. The CDR3 coding sequence is TGTGCCAGCAGTTTAGGGCGGGGGAACAATGAGCAGTTCTTC. Protein sequence: CASSLGRGNNEQFF.